The entry below describes one T cell receptor beta chain. This table comes from immunoSEQ multiplex PCR, and its TCRdb copy is limited to in-frame clones, with some not included. The table has around 300,000 clones, nearly 90% seen once. The approximately 120-subject validation cohort, separate from the roughly 700-subject first cohort, included the donors. The data were obtained in a study of cytomegalovirus exposure and HLA in healthy donors. V was trimmed by 3 bases and J by 2 bases, leaving 15 bases between them. Germline V gene data show CDR1 as LNHNV and CDR2 as YYDKDF (reference sequence). The CDR3 contains 16 residues.

The sample comprised PBMCs. The V call is TRBV15, the J call TRBJ2-3; D remains ambiguous. This TCR was sampled from a young man in good health and CMV-seronegative. Here the CDR3 reads CATSSPTDYTTDTQYF. The CDR3 region has the DNA TGTGCCACCAGCAGCCCGACTGATTATACCACAGATACGCAGTATTTT.